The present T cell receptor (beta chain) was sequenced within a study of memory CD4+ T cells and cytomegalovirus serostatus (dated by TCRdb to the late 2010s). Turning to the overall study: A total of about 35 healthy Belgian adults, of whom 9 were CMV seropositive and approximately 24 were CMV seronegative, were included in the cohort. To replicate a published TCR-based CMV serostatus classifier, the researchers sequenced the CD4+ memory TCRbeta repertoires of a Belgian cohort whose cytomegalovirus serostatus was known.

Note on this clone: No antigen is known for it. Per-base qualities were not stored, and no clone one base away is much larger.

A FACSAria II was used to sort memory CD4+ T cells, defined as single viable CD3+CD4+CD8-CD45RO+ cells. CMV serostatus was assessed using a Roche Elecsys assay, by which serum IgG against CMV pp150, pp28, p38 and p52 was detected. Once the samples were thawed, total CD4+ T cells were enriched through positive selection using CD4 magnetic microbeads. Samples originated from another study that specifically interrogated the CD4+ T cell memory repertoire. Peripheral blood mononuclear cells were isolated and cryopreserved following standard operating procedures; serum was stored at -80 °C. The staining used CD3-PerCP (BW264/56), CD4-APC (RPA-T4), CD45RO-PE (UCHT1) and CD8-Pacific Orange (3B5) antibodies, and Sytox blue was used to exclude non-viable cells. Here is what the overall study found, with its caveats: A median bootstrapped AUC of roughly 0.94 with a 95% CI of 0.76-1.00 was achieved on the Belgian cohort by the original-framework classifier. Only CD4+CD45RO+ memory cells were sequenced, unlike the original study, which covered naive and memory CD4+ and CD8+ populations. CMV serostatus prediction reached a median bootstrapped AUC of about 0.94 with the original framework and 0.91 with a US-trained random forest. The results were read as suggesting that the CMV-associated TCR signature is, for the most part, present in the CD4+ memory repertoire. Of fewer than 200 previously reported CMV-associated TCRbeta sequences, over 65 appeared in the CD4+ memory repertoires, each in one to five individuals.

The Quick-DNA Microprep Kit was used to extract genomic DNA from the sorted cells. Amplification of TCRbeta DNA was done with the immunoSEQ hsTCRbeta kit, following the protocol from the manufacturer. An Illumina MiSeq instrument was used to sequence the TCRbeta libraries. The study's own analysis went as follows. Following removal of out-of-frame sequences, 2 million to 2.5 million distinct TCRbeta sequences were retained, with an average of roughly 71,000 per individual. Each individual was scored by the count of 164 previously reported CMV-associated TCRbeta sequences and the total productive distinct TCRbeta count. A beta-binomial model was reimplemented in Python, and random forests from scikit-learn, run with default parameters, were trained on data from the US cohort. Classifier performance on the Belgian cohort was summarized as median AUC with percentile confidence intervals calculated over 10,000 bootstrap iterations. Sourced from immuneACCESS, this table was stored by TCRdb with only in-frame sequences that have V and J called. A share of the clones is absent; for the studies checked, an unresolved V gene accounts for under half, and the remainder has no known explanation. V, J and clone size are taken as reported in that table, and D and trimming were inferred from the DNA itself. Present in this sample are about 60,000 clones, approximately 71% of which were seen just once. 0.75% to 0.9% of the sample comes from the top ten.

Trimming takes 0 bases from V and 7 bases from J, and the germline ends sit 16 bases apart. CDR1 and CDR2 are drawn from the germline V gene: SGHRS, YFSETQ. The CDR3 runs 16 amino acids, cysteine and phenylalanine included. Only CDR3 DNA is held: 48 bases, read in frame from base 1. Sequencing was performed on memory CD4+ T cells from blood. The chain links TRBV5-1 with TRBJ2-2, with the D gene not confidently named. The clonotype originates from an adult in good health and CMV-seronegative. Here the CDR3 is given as CASSLGSGSLIGELFF. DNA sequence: TGCGCCAGCAGCTTGGGGTCCGGAAGCCTCATCGGGGAGCTGTTTTTT.